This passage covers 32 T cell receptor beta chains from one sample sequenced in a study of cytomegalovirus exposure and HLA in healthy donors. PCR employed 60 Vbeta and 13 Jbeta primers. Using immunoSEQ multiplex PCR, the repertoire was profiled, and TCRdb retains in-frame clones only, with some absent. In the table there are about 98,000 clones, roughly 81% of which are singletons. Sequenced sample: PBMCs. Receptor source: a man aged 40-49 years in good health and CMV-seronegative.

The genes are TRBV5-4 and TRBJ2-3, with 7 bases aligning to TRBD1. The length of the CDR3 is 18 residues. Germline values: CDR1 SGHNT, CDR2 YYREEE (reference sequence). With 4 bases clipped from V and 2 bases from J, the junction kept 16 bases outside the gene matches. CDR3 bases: TGTGCCAGCAGCCGGTTGGGGAAGGGGGCTTACGACACAGATACGCAGTATTTT. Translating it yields CASSRLGKGAYDTDTQYF.

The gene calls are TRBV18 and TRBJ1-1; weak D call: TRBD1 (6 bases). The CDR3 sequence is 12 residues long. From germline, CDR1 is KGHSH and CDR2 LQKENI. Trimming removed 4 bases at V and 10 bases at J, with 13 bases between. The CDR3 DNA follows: TGTGCCAGCTCACTACAGGGATTTGGAGCTTTCTTT. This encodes CASSLQGFGAFF.

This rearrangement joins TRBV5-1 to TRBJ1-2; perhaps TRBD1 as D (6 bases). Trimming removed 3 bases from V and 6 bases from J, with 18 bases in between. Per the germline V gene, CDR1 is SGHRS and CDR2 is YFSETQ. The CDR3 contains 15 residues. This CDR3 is CASSSERGRGNGYTF. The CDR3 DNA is TGCGCCAGCAGCTCGGAGCGGGGCAGGGGAAATGGCTACACCTTC.

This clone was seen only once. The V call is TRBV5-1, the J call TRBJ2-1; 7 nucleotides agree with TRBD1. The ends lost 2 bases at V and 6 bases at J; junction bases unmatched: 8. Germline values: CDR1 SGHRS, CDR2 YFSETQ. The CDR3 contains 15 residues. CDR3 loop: CASSFTGVPTNEQFF. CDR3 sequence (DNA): TGCGCCAGCAGCTTTACAGGGGTCCCTACCAATGAGCAGTTCTTC.

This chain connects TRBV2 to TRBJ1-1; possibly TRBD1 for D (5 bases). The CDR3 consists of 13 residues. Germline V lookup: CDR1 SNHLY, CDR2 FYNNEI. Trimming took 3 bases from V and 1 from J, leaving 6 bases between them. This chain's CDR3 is CASSDRANTEAFF. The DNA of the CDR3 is TGTGCCAGCAGTGACAGGGCGAACACTGAAGCTTTCTTT.

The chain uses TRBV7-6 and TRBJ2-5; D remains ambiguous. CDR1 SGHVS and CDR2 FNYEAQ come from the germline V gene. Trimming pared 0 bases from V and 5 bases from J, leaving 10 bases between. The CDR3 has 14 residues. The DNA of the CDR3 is TGTGCCAGCAGCTTAGCGCGAAGGAGTGAGACCCAGTACTTC. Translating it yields CASSLARRSETQYF.

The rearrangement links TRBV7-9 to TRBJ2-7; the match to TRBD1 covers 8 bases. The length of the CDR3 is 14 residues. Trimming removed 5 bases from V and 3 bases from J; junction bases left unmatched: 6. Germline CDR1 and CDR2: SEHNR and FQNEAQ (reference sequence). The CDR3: CASSPTGGIYEQYF. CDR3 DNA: TGTGCCAGCAGCCCTACAGGGGGTATCTACGAGCAGTACTTC.

CDR3 sequence (DNA): TGCGCCAGCAGCCAGCCCCGGGAGGGAGTCGGCTACACCTTC. Translating it yields CASSQPREGVGYTF. The chain is built from TRBV4-1 and TRBJ1-2; D remains ambiguous. Germline CDR1 reads MGHRA; CDR2 reads YSYEKL. The CDR3 contains 14 residues. Trimming pared 3 bases from V and 8 bases from J, leaving 16 bases between.

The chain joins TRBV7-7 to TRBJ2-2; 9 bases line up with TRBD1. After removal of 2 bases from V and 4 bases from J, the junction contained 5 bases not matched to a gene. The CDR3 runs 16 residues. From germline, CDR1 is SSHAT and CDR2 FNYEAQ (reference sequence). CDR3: CASSLTLGQGTGELFF. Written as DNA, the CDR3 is TGTGCCAGCAGCTTAACTTTGGGACAGGGCACCGGGGAGCTGTTTTTT.

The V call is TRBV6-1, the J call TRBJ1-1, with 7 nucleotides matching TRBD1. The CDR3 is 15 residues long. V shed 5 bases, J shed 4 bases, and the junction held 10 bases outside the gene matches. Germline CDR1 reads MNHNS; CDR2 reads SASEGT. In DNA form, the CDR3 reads TGTGCCAGCAGTCCACTGACAGGGCGTGGCACTGAAGCTTTCTTT. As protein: CASSPLTGRGTEAFF.

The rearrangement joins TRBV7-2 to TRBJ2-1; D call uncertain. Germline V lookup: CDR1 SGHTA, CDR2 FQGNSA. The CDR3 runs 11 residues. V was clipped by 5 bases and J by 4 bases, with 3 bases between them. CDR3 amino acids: CASSTYNEQFF. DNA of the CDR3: TGTGCCAGCAGCACTTACAATGAGCAGTTCTTC.

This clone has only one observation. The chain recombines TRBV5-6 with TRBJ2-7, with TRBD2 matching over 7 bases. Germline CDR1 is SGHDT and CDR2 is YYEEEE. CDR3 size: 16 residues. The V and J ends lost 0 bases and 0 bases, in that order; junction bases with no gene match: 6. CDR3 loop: CASSLEVGRDSYEQYF. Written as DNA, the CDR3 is TGTGCCAGCAGCTTGGAGGTTGGGAGGGACTCCTACGAGCAGTACTTC.

The CDR3 DNA reads TGTGCCAGCAGCAAGCCCGGGACAGGGACGAATGGCTACACCTTC. It specifies CASSKPGTGTNGYTF. V usage is TRBV7-9 and J usage is TRBJ1-2, with TRBD1 matching over 9 bases. CDR1 and CDR2 (germline): SEHNR, FQNEAQ (reference sequence). The ends lost 5 bases at V and 6 bases at J; junction bases unmatched: 10. The CDR3 totals 15 residues.

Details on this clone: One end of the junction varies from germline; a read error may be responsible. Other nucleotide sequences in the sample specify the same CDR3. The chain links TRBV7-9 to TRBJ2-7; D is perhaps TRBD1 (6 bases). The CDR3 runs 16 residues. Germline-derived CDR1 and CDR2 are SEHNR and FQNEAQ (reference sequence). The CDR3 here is CASSLALGSGAYEQYF. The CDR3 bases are TGTGCCAGCAGCTTAGCGTTGGGTTCAGGGGCCTACGAGCAGTACTTT.

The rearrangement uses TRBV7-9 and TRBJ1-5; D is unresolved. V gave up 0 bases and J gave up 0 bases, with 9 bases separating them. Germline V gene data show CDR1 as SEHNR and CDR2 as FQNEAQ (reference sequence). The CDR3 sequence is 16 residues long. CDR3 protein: CASSLASYGSNQPQHF. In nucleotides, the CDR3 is TGTGCCAGCAGCTTAGCTTCGTACGGTAGCAATCAGCCCCAGCATTTT.

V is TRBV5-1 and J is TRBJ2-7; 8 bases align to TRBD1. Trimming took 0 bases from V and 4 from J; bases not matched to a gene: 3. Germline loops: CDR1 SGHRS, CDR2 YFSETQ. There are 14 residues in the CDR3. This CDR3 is CASSLETGEYEQYF. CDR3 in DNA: TGCGCCAGCAGCTTGGAGACAGGGGAATACGAGCAGTACTTC.

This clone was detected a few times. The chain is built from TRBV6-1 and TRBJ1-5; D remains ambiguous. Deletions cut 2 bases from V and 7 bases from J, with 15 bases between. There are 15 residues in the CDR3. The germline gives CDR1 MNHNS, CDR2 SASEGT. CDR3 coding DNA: TGTGCCAGCAGTGAAACTAAGGGTCCGGGGCAGCCCCAGCATTTT. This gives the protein CASSETKGPGQPQHF.

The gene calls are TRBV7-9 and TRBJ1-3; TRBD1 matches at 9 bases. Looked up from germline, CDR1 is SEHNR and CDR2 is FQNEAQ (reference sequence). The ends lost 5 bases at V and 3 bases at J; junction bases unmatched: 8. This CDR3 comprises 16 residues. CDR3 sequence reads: CASSIRQGVDGNTIYF. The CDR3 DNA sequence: TGTGCCAGCAGCATTCGACAGGGGGTAGATGGAAACACCATATATTTT.

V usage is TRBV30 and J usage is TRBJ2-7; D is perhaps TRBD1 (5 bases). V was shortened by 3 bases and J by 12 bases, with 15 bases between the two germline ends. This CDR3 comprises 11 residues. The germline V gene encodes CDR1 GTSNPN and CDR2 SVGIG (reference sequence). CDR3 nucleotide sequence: TGTGCCTGGAGCGACACAGGAACTGGGTACTTC. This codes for CAWSDTGTGYF.

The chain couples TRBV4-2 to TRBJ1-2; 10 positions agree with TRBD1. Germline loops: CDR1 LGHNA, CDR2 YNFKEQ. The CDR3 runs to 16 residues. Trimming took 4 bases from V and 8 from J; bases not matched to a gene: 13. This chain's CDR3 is CASSPMPGQGLGGYTF. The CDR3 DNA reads TGTGCCAGCAGCCCCATGCCGGGACAGGGGTTGGGGGGCTACACCTTC.

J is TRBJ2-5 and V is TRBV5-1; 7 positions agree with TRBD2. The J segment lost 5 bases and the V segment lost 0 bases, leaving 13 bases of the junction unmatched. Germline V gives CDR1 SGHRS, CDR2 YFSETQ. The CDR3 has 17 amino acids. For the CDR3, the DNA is TGCGCCAGCAGCTTGGCAGAGACTAGCAGGGTTTCGGAGACCCAGTACTTC. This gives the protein CASSLAETSRVSETQYF.

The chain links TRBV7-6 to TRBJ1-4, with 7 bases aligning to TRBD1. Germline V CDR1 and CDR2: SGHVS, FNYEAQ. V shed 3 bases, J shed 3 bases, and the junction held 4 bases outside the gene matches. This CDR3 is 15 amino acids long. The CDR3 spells CASSLMQGANEKLFF. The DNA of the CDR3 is TGTGCCAGCAGCTTGATGCAGGGGGCTAATGAAAAACTGTTTTTT.

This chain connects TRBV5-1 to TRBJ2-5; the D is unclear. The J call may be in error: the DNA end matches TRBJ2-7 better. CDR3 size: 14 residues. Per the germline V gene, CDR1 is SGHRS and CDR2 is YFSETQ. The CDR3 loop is CASSLDRASYEQYF. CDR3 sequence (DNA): TGCGCCAGCAGCTTGGACAGAGCATCCTACGAGCAGTACTTC.

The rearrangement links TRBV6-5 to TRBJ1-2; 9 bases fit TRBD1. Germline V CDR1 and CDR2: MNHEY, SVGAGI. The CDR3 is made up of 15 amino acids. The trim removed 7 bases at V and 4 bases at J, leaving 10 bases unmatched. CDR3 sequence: CASTQDRGFPYGYTF. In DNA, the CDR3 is TGTGCCAGCACCCAGGACAGGGGATTCCCCTATGGCTACACCTTC.

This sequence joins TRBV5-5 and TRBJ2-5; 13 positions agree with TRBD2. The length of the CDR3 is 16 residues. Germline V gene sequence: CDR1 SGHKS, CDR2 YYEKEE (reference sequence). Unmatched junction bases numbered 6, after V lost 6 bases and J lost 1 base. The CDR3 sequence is CASTRLAGGIQETQYF. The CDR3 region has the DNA TGTGCCAGCACCCGACTAGCGGGGGGTATCCAAGAGACCCAGTACTTC. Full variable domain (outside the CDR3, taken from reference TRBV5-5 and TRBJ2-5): DAGVTQSPTHLIKTRGQQVTLRCSPISGHKSVSWYQQVLGQGPQFIFQYYEKEERGRGNFPDRFSARQFPNYSSELNVNALLLGDSALYLCASTRLAGGIQETQYFGPGTRLLVL.

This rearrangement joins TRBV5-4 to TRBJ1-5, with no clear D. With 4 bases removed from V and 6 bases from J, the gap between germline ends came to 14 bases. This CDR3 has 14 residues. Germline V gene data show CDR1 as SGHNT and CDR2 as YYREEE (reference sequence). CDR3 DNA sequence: TGTGCCAGCAGCCGGGCGGGGTCTGGTCAGCCCCAGCATTTT. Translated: CASSRAGSGQPQHF.

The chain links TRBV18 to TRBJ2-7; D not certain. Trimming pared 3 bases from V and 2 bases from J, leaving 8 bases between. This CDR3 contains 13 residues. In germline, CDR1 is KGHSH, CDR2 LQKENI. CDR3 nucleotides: TGTGCCAGCTCACCTTCAGAAACCTACGAGCAGTACTTC. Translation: CASSPSETYEQYF.

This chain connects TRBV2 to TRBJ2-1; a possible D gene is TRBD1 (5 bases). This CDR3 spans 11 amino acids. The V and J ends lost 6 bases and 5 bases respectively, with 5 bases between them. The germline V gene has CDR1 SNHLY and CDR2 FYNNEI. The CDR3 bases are TGTGCCAGCAGCAGGGACAATGAGCAGTTCTTC. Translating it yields CASSRDNEQFF.

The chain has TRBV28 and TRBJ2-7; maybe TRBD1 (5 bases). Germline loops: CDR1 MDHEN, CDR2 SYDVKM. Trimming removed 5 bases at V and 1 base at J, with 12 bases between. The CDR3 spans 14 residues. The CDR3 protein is CASSMAGKSYEQYF. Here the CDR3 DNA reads TGTGCCAGCAGTATGGCAGGGAAGTCCTACGAGCAGTACTTC.

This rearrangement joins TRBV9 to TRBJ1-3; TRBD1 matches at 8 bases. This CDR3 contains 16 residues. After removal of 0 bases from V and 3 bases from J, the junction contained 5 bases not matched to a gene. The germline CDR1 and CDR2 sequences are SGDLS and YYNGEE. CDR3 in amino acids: CASSVAGQGFGNTIYF. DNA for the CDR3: TGTGCCAGCAGCGTAGCAGGACAGGGTTTTGGAAACACCATATATTTT.

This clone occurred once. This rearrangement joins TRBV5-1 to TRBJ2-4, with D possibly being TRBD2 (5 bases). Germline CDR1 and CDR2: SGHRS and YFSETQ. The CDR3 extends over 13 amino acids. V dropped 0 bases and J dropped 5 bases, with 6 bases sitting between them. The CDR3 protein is CASSLAGENIQYF. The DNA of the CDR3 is TGCGCCAGCAGCTTGGCCGGGGAAAACATTCAGTACTTC.

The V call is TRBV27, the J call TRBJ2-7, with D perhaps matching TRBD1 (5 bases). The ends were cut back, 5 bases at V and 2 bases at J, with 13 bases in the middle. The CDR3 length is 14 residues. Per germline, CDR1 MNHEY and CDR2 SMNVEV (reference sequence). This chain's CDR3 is CASSPIDRPYEQYF. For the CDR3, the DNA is TGTGCCAGCAGTCCCATTGACAGACCCTACGAGCAGTACTTC.